This TCR beta chain was captured by sequencing in a study of blood T cell repertoires in COVID-19. Trimming cost V 6 bases and J 4 bases, with 12 bases left between them. Germline V gene sequence: CDR1 MDHEN, CDR2 SYDVKM. The CDR3 runs 14 residues. TCRdb's copy holds only in-frame clones and misses some; the assay was immunoSEQ multiplex PCR. In the table there are 100,000 to 150,000 clones, approximately 90% of which are singletons. In its sample, this clone was seen once. Material: peripheral blood. The source of this sequence is a man between 45 and 60 years old with COVID-19, enrolled during active disease. The chain recombines TRBV28 with TRBJ2-2, with D uncertain. This chain's CDR3 is CASSSLAVTGELFF. The CDR3 nucleotides are TGTGCCAGCAGCTCTCTGGCGGTCACCGGGGAGCTGTTTTTT.